This paragraph reports one T cell receptor (beta chain). Its antigen is not identified. It was with 60 Vbeta and 13 Jbeta primers that the PCR ran. This table comes from immunoSEQ multiplex PCR, and its TCRdb copy is limited to in-frame clones, with some not included. The sample records some 90,000 clones, around 74% being singletons. This CDR3 contains 15 residues. V dropped 4 bases and J dropped 2; count of bases not matched to a gene: 7. Germline V gives CDR1 LGHNA, CDR2 YSLEER. This sample was included in a study of cytomegalovirus exposure and HLA in healthy donors. Study-level points and caveats: It was confirmed in vitro that a few of the CMV-associated chains were specific for CMV antigens.

This receptor was identified in a female donor in good health and CMV-seropositive. The chain uses TRBV4-3 and TRBJ2-7, with 8 bases aligning to TRBD1. Source material: PBMCs. In DNA, the CDR3 is TGCGCCAGCAGCCTTGGGACAGGCGACCCCTACGAGCAGTACTTC. Translation gives CASSLGTGDPYEQYF.